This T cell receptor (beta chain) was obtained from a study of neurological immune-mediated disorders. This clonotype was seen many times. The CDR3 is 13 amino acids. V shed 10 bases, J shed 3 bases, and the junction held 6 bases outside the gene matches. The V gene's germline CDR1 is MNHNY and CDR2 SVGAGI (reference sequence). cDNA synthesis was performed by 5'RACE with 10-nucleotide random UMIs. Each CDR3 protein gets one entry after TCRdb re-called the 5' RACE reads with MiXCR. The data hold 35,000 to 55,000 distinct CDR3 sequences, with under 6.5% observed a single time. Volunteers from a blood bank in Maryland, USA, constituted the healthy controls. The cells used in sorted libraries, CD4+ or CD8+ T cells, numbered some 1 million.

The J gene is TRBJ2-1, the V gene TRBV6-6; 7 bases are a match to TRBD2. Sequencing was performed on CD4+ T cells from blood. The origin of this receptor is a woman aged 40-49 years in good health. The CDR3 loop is CATQAGVYNEQFF. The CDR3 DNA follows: TGTGCCACCCAGGCGGGAGTCTACAATGAGCAGTTCTTC.